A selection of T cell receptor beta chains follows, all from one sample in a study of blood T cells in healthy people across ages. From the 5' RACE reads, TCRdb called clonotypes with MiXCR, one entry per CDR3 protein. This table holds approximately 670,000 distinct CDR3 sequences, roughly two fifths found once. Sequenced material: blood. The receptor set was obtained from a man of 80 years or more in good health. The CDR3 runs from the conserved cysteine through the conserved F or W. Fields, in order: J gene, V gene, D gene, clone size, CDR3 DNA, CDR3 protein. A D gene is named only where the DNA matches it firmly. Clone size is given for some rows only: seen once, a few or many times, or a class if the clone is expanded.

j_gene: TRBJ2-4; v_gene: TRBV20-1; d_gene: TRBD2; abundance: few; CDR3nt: TGCAGTGCTAGAGGGAGGCAGCGGGAGGACGGGAAAAACATTCAGTACTTC; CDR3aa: CSARGRQREDGKNIQYF
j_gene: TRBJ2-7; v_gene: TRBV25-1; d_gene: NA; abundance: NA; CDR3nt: TGTGCCAGCGGGATCCCCGGGTCCCCCTGCGAGCAGTACTTC; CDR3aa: CASGIPGSPCEQYF
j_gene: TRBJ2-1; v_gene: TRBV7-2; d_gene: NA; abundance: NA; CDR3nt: TGTGCCAGCAGCTTTTCGATTGAGCAGTTCTTC; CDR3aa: CASSFSIEQFF
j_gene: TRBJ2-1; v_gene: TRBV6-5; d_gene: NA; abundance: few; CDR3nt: TGTGCCAGCAGAACCACTAACGGGCTCTACAATGAGCAGTTCTTC; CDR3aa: CASRTTNGLYNEQFF
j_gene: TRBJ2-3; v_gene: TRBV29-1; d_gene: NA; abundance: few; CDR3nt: TGCAGCGTTGTTAGGGTGTTTGATTCCACAGATACGCAGTATTTT; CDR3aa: CSVVRVFDSTDTQYF
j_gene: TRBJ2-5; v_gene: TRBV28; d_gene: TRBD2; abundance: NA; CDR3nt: TGTGCCAGCAGTGTGCGGGAGAAGGAAGAGACCCAGTACTTC; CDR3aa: CASSVREKEETQYF
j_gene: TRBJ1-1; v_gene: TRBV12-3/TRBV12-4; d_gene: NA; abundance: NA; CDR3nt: TGTGCCAGCAGTTTAGCACAGGGTCTCACTGGAGCTTTCTTT; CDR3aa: CASSLAQGLTGAFF
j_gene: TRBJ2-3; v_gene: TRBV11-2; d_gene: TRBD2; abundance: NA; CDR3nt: TGTGCCAGCAGCTTAAAGGAGGGGAGGGGCACAGATACGCAGTATTTT; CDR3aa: CASSLKEGRGTDTQYF
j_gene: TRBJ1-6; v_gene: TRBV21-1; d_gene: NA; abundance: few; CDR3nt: TGTGCCAGCAGCAATAAAAGTAAGGGACACCCACCGATACTCTATAATTCACCCCTCCACTTT; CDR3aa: CASSNKSKGHPPILYNSPLHF
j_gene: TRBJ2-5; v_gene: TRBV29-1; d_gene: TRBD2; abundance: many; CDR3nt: TGCAGCGTTGTTTCTAGCGGGAGAGAGACCCAGTACTTC; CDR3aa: CSVVSSGRETQYF
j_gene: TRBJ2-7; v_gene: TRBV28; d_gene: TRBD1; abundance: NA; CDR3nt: TGTGCCAGCAGTTCCCGGACAGGGGCCTTCTACGAGCAGTACTTC; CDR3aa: CASSSRTGAFYEQYF
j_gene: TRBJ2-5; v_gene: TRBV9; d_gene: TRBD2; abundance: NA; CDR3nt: TGTGCCAGCAGCGTAACTGGGACTAGCGGGGATCGGGAGACCCAGTACTTC; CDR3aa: CASSVTGTSGDRETQYF
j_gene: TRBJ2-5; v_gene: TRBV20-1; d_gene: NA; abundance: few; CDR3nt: TGCAGTGCTAGAGGCCTATTAGCGGAACAAGAGACCCAGTACTTC; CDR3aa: CSARGLLAEQETQYF
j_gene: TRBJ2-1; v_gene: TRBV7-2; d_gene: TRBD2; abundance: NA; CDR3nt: TGTGCCAGCAGTTCCAGGCGAACTAGCGGGAGTAACAATGAGCAGTTCTTC; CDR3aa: CASSSRRTSGSNNEQFF
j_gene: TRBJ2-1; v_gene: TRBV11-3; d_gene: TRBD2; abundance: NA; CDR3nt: TGTGCCAGCAGCACTGGGACTAGCGGGAGCAATGAGCAGTTCTTC; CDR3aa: CASSTGTSGSNEQFF
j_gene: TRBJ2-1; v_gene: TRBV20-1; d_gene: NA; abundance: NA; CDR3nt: TGCAGTGCGGGGGCTCTAGGTGCCCCGTACAATGAGCAGTTCTTC; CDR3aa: CSAGALGAPYNEQFF
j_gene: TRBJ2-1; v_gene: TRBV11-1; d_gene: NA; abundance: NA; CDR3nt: TGTGCCAGCAGCCTAGCCCTAGGTCGCCGAGACAATGAGCAGTTCTTC; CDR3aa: CASSLALGRRDNEQFF
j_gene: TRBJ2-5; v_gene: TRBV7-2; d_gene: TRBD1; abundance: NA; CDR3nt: TGTGCCAGCACCCCGGGACAGGGCCTTTTGGAGACCCAGTACTTC; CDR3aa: CASTPGQGLLETQYF
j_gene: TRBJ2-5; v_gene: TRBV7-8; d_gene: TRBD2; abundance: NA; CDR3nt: TGTGCCAGCAGGGGGAGGGGACTAGCGGGAGACAATGGGCAGTACTTC; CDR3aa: CASRGRGLAGDNGQYF
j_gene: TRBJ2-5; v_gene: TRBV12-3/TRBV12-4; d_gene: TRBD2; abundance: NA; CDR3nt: TGTGCCAGCAGCCTCGGGACTAGCGGGGATGGGGAGACCCAGTACTTC; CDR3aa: CASSLGTSGDGETQYF
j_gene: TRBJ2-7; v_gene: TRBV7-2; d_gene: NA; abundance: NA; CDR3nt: TGTGCCAGCAGCCAACTGAGGACGGCCTACGAGCAGTACTTC; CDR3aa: CASSQLRTAYEQYF
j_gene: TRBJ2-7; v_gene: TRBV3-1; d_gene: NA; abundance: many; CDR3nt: TGTGCCAGCAGCCAAGTGAAGGGAGGGCAGTACTTC; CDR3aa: CASSQVKGGQYF
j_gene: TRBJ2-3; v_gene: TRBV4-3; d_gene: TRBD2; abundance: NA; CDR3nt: TGCGCCAGCAGCCAAGATTCTGTCCGGGGGGGCGGAGATACGCAGTATTTT; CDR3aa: CASSQDSVRGGGDTQYF
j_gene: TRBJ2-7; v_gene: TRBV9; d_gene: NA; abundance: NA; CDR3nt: TGTGCCAGTGGAGTCGGGACAAGCTCCTACGAGCAGTACTTC; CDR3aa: CASGVGTSSYEQYF
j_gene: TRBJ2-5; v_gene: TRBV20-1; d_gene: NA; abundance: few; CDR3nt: TGCAGTGCTAGCAGGGAGCAAGAGACCCAGTACTTC; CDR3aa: CSASREQETQYF
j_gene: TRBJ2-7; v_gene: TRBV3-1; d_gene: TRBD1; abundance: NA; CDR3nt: TGTGCCAGCAGCCCAAAAAAAGGTCTCGGGACAGGGGCGGGAGAGCGGTACTTC; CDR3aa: CASSPKKGLGTGAGERYF
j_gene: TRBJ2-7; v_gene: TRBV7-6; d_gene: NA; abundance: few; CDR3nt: TGTGCCAGCAGCTTAAGGGAATACGAGCAGTACTTC; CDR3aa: CASSLREYEQYF
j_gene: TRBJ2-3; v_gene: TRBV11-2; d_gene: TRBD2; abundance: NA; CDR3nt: TGTGCCAGCAGCTCGAGCAAGCGCGGGAGGGTTGGGGATACGCAGTATTTT; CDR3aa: CASSSSKRGRVGDTQYF
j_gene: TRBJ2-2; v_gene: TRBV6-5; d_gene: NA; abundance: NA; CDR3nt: TGTGCCAGCAGTTACTTTACAGGGACCGGGGAGCTGTTTTTT; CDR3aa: CASSYFTGTGELFF
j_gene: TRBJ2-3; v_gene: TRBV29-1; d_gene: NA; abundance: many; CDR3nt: TGCAGCTCGAGTAGTAGTGGGTCTAGCACAGATACGCAGTATTTT; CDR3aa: CSSSSSGSSTDTQYF
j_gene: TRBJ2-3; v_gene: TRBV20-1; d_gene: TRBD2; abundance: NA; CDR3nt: TGCAGTGCTAGCTTCGGACTGGCGGGGGGGCCGCGCACAGATACGCAGTATTTT; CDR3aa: CSASFGLAGGPRTDTQYF
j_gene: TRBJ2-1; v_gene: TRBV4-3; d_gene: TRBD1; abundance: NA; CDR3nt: TGCGCCAGCAGCAGTGACAGGGGGCCCAATGAGCAGTTCTTC; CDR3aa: CASSSDRGPNEQFF
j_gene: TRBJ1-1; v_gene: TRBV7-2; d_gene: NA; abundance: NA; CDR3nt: TGTGCCAGCAGCTTAGCGCGGCAGGGCACTGAAGCTTTCTTT; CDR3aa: CASSLARQGTEAFF
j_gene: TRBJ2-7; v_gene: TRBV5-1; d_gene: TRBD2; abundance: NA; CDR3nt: TGCGCCAGCAGCTTGTTTCCTAGCGGGAGTGGGAACTACAATGAGCAGTACTTC; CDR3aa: CASSLFPSGSGNYNEQYF
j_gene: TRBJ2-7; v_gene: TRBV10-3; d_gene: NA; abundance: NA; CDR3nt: TGTGCCATCAGTGATTCCACAGGGGTCGGGGGCTCCTACAATGAGCAGTACTTC; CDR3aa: CAISDSTGVGGSYNEQYF
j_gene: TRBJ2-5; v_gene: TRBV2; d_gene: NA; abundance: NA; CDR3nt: TGTGCCAGCAGTAATAGGGAACGAGAGACCCAGTACTTC; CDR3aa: CASSNRERETQYF
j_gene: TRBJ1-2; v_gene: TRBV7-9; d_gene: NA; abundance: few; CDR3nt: TGTGCCAGCAGCCCAGCCCTCTATGGCTACACCTTC; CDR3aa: CASSPALYGYTF
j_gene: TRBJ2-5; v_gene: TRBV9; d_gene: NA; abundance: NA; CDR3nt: TGTGCCAGCAGCGCGACCTGGGGGAAAGGGGAGACCCAGTACTTC; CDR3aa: CASSATWGKGETQYF
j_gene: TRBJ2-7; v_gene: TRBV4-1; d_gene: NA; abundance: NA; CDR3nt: TGCGCCAGCAGCCAAGATCGAGGAACCCCAGCCTACGAGCAGTACTTC; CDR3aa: CASSQDRGTPAYEQYF
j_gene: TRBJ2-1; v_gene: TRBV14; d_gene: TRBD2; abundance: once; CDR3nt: TGTGCCAGGTTGGGAGGGCAAGAGACCCAGTTCTTC; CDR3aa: CARLGGQETQFF
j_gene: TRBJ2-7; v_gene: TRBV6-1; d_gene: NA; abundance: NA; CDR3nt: TGTGCCAGCACAGAAGTCTACGAGCAGTACTTC; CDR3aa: CASTEVYEQYF